The next 6 T cell receptor beta chains were all read from a single sample in a study of shared clonotypes between healthy human individuals. In the naive CD8 group, cells lacked CD45RO and were positively selected for CCR7, so terminally differentiated effector memory CD45RA+ cells were left out. Generated by immunoSEQ multiplex PCR, the TCRdb table keeps only in-frame clones and is missing some. The data show over 2 million clones, about 94% seen once. The specimen sequenced was naive CD8+ T cells sorted from blood. The receptors derive from a man aged 18 to 30 in good health.

This chain connects TRBV9 to TRBJ2-3; D is ambiguous. The V gene lost 2 bases and the J gene lost 6 bases, with 10 bases spanning the gap. The CDR3 contains 13 residues. Germline V gene sequence: CDR1 SGDLS, CDR2 YYNGEE. The CDR3 spells CASSVLLQDTQYF. In DNA, the CDR3 is TGTGCCAGCAGCGTCCTTCTACAGGATACGCAGTATTTT. The entire variable domain, with the rest obtained from reference TRBV9 and TRBJ2-3, is as follows: DSGVTQTPKHLITATGQRVTLRCSPRSGDLSVYWYQQSLDQGLQFLIQYYNGEERAKGNILERFSAQQFPDLHSELNLSSLELGDSALYFCASSVLLQDTQYFGPGTRLTVL.

The count of this clone is one. V and J are TRBV7-2 and TRBJ1-2; perhaps TRBD1 as D (6 bases). CDR1 and CDR2 (germline): SGHTA, FQGNSA. The CDR3 sequence is 20 residues long. Trimming took off 0 bases at V and 4 bases at J, with 27 bases between the two ends. CDR3 protein: CASSLAPDSLSNYPLYGYTF. In nucleotides, the CDR3 is TGTGCCAGCAGCTTAGCGCCGGACAGCCTATCCAACTATCCCCTCTATGGCTACACCTTC.

V and J are TRBV10-2 and TRBJ1-4; 7 bases line up with TRBD1. V lost 3 bases, J lost 3 bases, and 4 bases stayed unmatched. The V gene's germline CDR1 is WSHSY and CDR2 SAAADI. The CDR3 runs to 15 residues. The CDR3, as DNA: TGCGCCAGCAGTGAAAGCAGGGGGGCTAATGAAAAACTGTTTTTT. Residues: CASSESRGANEKLFF.

This chain joins TRBV19 and TRBJ2-7; D possibly corresponds to TRBD2 (5 bases). CDR1 is LNHDA, CDR2 SQIVND, per germline (reference sequence). Trimming stripped 0 bases from V and 0 bases from J, with 9 bases between. The CDR3 spans 15 residues. CDR3 coding DNA: TGTGCCAGTAGTATAGACCGTGGACTCTCCTACGAGCAGTACTTC. The encoded protein is CASSIDRGLSYEQYF.

V is TRBV5-6 and J is TRBJ1-5; D ambiguous. V shed 2 bases and J shed 12 bases, with 12 bases lying between them. The length of the CDR3 is 12 residues. Germline assignment: CDR1 SGHDT and CDR2 YYEEEE. The CDR3 coding sequence is TGTGCCAGCAGCTTTTCGGGCCAGGACCAGCATTTT. It is translated as CASSFSGQDQHF.

This clone was seen once. This rearrangement joins TRBV13 to TRBJ2-7; 12 bases are shared with TRBD1. V lost 2 bases, J lost 3 bases, and 5 bases stayed unmatched. CDR1 PRHDT and CDR2 FYEKMQ come from the germline V gene (reference sequence). The CDR3 extends over 16 amino acids. This CDR3 is CASSLYRDRGLYEQYF. CDR3 coding DNA: TGTGCCAGCAGCTTATACCGGGACAGGGGGCTCTACGAGCAGTACTTC.